This TCR beta chain was sequenced for a study of T cells after yellow fever vaccination. This clonotype was recorded a few times. TCRdb reprocessed the 5' RACE reads via MiXCR and lists one record per CDR3 protein. Altogether fewer than 85,000 distinct CDR3 sequences are present, roughly 7.4% being singletons, with the ten largest covering 41%. CDR3 length equals 16 residues. V was cut by 5 bases and J by 0 bases, with 14 bases left in between. Germline assignment: CDR1 LNHNV and CDR2 YYDKDF (reference sequence). This sequence was found in a man under 40 who received the YFV17D yellow fever vaccine. The rearrangement links TRBV15 to TRBJ2-1; no reliable D call. The sample consisted of CD8+ T cells sorted from PBMCs, taken on the day of the yellow fever booster vaccination. CDR3 amino acids: CATSEPKESSYNEQFF. CDR3 DNA sequence: TGTGCCACCAGCGAACCAAAGGAGAGCTCCTACAATGAGCAGTTCTTC.